Sequencing of this T cell receptor (beta chain) was carried out in a study of siplizumab effects on memory and regulatory T cells. As concerns this clone: Its specificity is unknown.

Whole-study results and caveats: Alloreactive CD4+ clones that could be mapped were on average about 70% Treg-derived with siplizumab, against 25% to 30% in controls. Roughly 75-95% of proliferating CD4+ or CD8+ clones defied assignment to a naive or memory phenotype.

Sequencing was performed with immunoSEQ multiplex PCR; in TCRdb, only in-frame clones are kept and a portion is missing. The sample records tens of thousands of clones, more than 80% being singletons. The CDR3 runs 13 residues. V gave up 8 bases and J gave up 2 bases, with 11 bases separating them. Germline loops: CDR1 LNHDA, CDR2 SQIVND (reference sequence). Sequences were obtained from CD8+ T cells sorted from blood. The chain uses TRBV19 and TRBJ2-3; no clear D gene. This TCR came from a human donor in good health. Here the CDR3 DNA reads TGTGCCAGTTGCACTGGTTCCACAGATACGCAGTATTTT. Protein sequence: CASCTGSTDTQYF. The variable domain in full, completed from reference TRBV19 and TRBJ2-3, reads DGGITQSPKYLFRKEGQNVTLSCEQNLNHDAMYWYRQDPGQGLRLIYYSQIVNDFQKGDIAEGYSVSREKKESFPLTVTSAQKNPTAFYLCASCTGSTDTQYFGPGTRLTVL.